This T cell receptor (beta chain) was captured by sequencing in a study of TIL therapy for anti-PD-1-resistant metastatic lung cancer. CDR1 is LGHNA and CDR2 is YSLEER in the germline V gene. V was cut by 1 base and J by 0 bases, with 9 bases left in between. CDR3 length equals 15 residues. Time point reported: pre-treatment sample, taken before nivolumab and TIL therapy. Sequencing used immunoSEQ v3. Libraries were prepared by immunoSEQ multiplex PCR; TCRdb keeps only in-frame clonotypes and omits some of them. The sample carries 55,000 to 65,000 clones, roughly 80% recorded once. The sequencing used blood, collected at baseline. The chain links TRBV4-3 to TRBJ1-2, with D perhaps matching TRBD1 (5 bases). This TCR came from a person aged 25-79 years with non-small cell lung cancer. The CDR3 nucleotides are TGCGCCAGCAGCCAAGGGGACGGAGCTAACTATGGCTACACCTTC. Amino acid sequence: CASSQGDGANYGYTF.